This TCR beta chain was captured by sequencing in a study of glioma-infiltrating T cells. Germline V gives CDR1 SNHLY, CDR2 FYNNEI. There are 14 residues in the CDR3. V was shortened by 0 bases and J by 3 bases, with 6 bases between the two germline ends. Whole-study results and caveats: Non-neoplastic patients had below-expected tissue-blood divergence, while all gliomas exceeded expectation.

TCR alpha and beta CDR3 regions were amplified from RNA using iRepertoire nested multiplex PCR. TCRdb re-called the multiplex PCR reads with MiXCR, one entry per CDR3 protein. The sample lists approximately 100,000 distinct CDR3 sequences, under 30% occurring once. As for this clonotype: Antigen unknown.

This receptor was obtained from a human donor with low-grade glioma or glioblastoma, undergoing nonglioma brain surgery, or in good health (not recorded which). The chain has TRBV2 and TRBJ1-5, with unresolved D. The sample taken for sequencing was glioma tissue, nonneoplastic brain tissue, or PBMCs (not recorded which). Here the CDR3 DNA reads TGTGCCAGCAGTGAAGCGCGGGTCAATCAGCCCCAGCATTTT. Protein sequence: CASSEARVNQPQHF.